This TCR beta chain is drawn from a study of Ad26.COV2.S vaccination and SARS-CoV-2 variants. Study information: This donor came from the COV1001 trial of Ad26.COV2.S. Once, or twice with 56 days between doses, Ad26.COV2.S was given intramuscularly.

Assay used: immunoSEQ multiplex PCR; TCRdb lists only in-frame clones, some missing. This table has 200,000 to 300,000 clones, around 87% appearing once. Treatment here: approximately 18 received Ad26.COV2.S at low or high dose, single or two shots; about 5 received placebo; per-sample allocation not given. Samples analyzed were those drawn on day 63 after the first vaccine or placebo injection. Per germline, CDR1 KGHSH and CDR2 LQKENI. V was clipped by 6 bases and J by 5 bases; unmatched bases: 4. CDR3 size: 15 residues. The receptor comes from a person between 18 and 60 years old who received the Ad26.COV2.S COVID-19 vaccine or a placebo. The input for sequencing was peripheral blood, taken in a trial of Ad26.COV2.S vaccine versus placebo. The J gene is TRBJ2-4, the V gene TRBV18, with TRBD2 matching over 13 bases. The CDR3 DNA is TGTGCCAGCTCCCCAGGACTAGCGGGAGAAAACATTCAGTACTTC. It is translated as CASSPGLAGENIQYF.